This T cell receptor beta chain was sequenced for a study of beta chain features in type 1 diabetes. Only one heparinised blood draw was taken per donor, and its volume averaged around 100 mL. This CDR3 is 16 amino acids long. Germline assignment: CDR1 MRHNA and CDR2 SNTAGT. Unmatched junction bases numbered 12, after V lost 8 bases and J lost 4 bases. As concerns this clone: Its antigen is not known.

As every portion of the isolated RNA was reverse transcribed, the sequencing read expressed TCRB transcripts. Assay used: immunoSEQ multiplex PCR; TCRdb lists only in-frame clones, some missing. The data show 250,000 to 300,000 clones, 7% to 9% seen once. Overall study results and limits: Moderately but significantly shorter TCRB CDR3s were found in Type 1 diabetes patients in all four CD4+ subsets.

The sequence was collected from a woman between 18 and 29 years old in good health. The sequencing input was central memory CD4+ T cells from blood. The rearrangement joins TRBV6-4 to TRBJ2-1; 9 nucleotides line up with TRBD2. The DNA for the CDR3 is TGTGCCAGCCTAAACAACCCTAGCGGGAAATACAATGAGCAGTTCTTC. It encodes CASLNNPSGKYNEQFF.